The text below deals with one T cell receptor (beta chain). What it binds is unknown. The data originate from a study of shared clonotypes between healthy human individuals. Overall study: The study used three CD4 naive, three CD4 memory, two CD8 naive and one CD8 memory plate per donor.

The CDR3 consists of 14 residues. CDR1 is MNHEY, CDR2 SVGAGI, per germline. V gave up 5 bases and J gave up 0 bases, with 7 bases separating them. Selected positively for CCR7 and CD45RO-negative, naive CD8 cells excluded terminally differentiated effector memory CD45RA+ cells. Assay: immunoSEQ multiplex PCR; the TCRdb copy retains only in-frame clones and omits some. The table lists 750,000 to 1,000,000 clones, roughly 92% of them singletons. Study-wide points: Depth was large, yet rarefaction showed that sorted-subset sequencing was incomplete.

The V call is TRBV6-5, the J call TRBJ2-2, with D hard to call. The clonotype was recovered from a man aged 25-40 years in good health. Sequencing input: naive CD8+ T cells sorted from blood. This CDR3 is CASSNGPNTGELFF. In nucleotides, the CDR3 is TGTGCCAGCAGTAACGGCCCGAACACCGGGGAGCTGTTTTTT.